This passage covers 21 T cell receptor beta chains from one sample sequenced in a study of blood T cell repertoires in COVID-19. Repertoires were generated with immunoSEQ multiplex PCR, while TCRdb's copy carries only in-frame clones and drops some. This sample yields roughly 300,000 clones, of which about four fifths are seen a single time; around 1.2% belongs to the top ten. The sample consisted of peripheral blood. The source of these receptors is a woman aged 50 to 60 with acute or convalescent COVID-19.

This chain links TRBV7-9 with TRBJ2-2; 10 nucleotides agree with TRBD1. The J segment lost 0 bases and the V segment lost 10 bases, leaving 14 bases of the junction unmatched. The CDR3 covers 18 residues. The germline CDR1 and CDR2 sequences are SEHNR and FQNEAQ (reference sequence). CDR3 protein: CATRDRGPGFANTGELFF. In DNA, the CDR3 is TGTGCCACCCGAGACAGGGGGCCAGGGTTCGCGAACACCGGGGAGCTGTTTTTT.

The CDR3 loop reads CASSFARQGTGEAFF. DNA of the CDR3: TGTGCCAGCAGTTTTGCGAGACAGGGAACCGGTGAGGCTTTCTTT. J is TRBJ1-1 and V is TRBV28, with 7 bases lining up with TRBD1. The junction had 15 bases not matched to a gene; V was cut back by 3 bases and J by 11 bases. This CDR3 has 15 residues. The germline V gene has CDR1 MDHEN and CDR2 SYDVKM.

The chain recombines TRBV5-1 with TRBJ2-5; maybe TRBD2 (6 bases). Germline CDR1 and CDR2: SGHRS and YFSETQ. The CDR3 runs 15 residues. V lost 3 bases, J lost 0 bases, and 12 bases lay in between. The CDR3 bases are TGCGCCAGCAGCTCGAACCCTAGCGACCAAGAGACCCAGTACTTC. Its protein product is CASSSNPSDQETQYF.

The CDR3 DNA is TGCGCCAGCAGCCCGGTAGGGACAGGGGGACAAGAGACCCAGTACTTC. Its translation is CASSPVGTGGQETQYF. V gene TRBV5-1 combines with J gene TRBJ2-5; TRBD1 matches at 11 bases. The germline V gene encodes CDR1 SGHRS and CDR2 YFSETQ. V gave up 4 bases and J gave up 2 bases; unmatched junction bases: 7. The CDR3 extends over 16 amino acids.

V and J are TRBV21-1 and TRBJ2-1; TRBD1, the table's D call, was not compared with the DNA. TRBV21-1 is classified as a pseudogene. The CDR3 contains 16 residues. The CDR3, as DNA: TGTGCCAGCCCCCCTGGCCAGGGATTCTCCTACAATGAGCAGTTCTTC. Its protein is CASPPGQGFSYNEQFF.

The CDR3 is CASSQASGYEQYV. In DNA form, the CDR3 reads TGTGCCAGCAGCCAAGCGAGCGGCTACGAGCAGTACGTC. The rearrangement uses TRBV3-1 (or the pseudogene TRBV3-2) and TRBJ2-7; tentative D call: TRBD2 (5 bases). Germline CDR1 LGHDT, CDR2 YNNKEL (reference sequence). Trimming shortened V by 1 base and J by 3 bases, and 7 bases separated the two germline ends. This CDR3 region has 13 residues.

The chain joins TRBV27 to TRBJ1-6; 8 positions match TRBD1. The germline V gene encodes CDR1 MNHEY and CDR2 SMNVEV (reference sequence). With V trimmed by 4 bases and J by 3 bases, 8 bases remained unmatched. There are 17 residues in the CDR3. The CDR3 nucleotides are TGTGCCAGCAGTTCCCCTTCGACAGGGGACTATAATTCACCCCTCCACTTT. This sequence encodes CASSSPSTGDYNSPLHF.

The chain couples TRBV2 to TRBJ1-1; perhaps TRBD1 as D (5 bases). The CDR3 runs 13 residues. V was pared by 7 bases and J by 4 bases, with 13 bases between. The germline V gene has CDR1 SNHLY and CDR2 FYNNEI. The CDR3 region is CASNYLQGTEAFF. DNA for the CDR3: TGTGCCAGCAACTACCTCCAGGGCACTGAAGCTTTCTTT.

The chain has TRBV29-1 and TRBJ1-3, with 9 nucleotides matching TRBD1. Germline V gene lookup returns CDR1 SQVTM and CDR2 ANQGSEA. The CDR3 totals 13 residues. V lost 7 bases and J lost 7; bases outside the gene matches: 8. For the CDR3, the DNA is TGCAGCGGGCTGGGACAGGGAGGGAACACCATATATTTT. It yields the protein CSGLGQGGNTIYF.

This chain connects TRBV14 to TRBJ2-1; 12 bases line up with TRBD2. This CDR3 is built from 15 residues. The J segment lost 9 bases and the V segment lost 1 base, leaving 4 bases of the junction unmatched. CDR1 is SGHDN, CDR2 FVKESK, per germline. Written as DNA, the CDR3 is TGTGCCAGCAGCCAAGGGGGGACTAGCGGGTCTGAGCAGTTCTTC. As protein: CASSQGGTSGSEQFF.

Here the CDR3 DNA reads TGTGCTAGTGGTCCAGGGGGCGCGTTTATCTCTGAAGCTTTCTTT. This codes for CASGPGGAFISEAFF. The rearrangement uses TRBV12-5 and TRBJ1-1; 8 bases agree with TRBD1. The CDR3 sequence is 15 residues long. The J segment lost 6 bases and the V segment lost 5 bases, leaving 11 bases of the junction unmatched. Germline V CDR1 and CDR2: LGHNT, FRNRAP.

Here the CDR3 reads CASSSGLAVSTGELFF. CDR3 in DNA: TGTGCCAGCAGCTCGGGACTAGCGGTTTCCACCGGGGAGCTGTTTTTT. This sequence joins TRBV7-7 and TRBJ2-2, with TRBD2 matching 11 bases. V gave up 4 bases and J gave up 4 bases; unmatched junction bases: 5. Germline V gene data show CDR1 as SSHAT and CDR2 as FNYEAQ (reference sequence). This CDR3 has 16 amino acids. The complete variable domain, with remaining parts taken from reference TRBV7-7 and TRBJ2-2, reads GAGVSQSPRYKVTKRGQDVTLRCDPISSHATLYWYQQALGQGPEFLTYFNYEAQPDKSGLPSDRFSAERPEGSISTLTIQRTEQRDSAMYRCASSSGLAVSTGELFFGEGSRLTVL.

This chain joins TRBV7-9 and TRBJ1-1; no definite D call. The length of the CDR3 is 14 residues. Germline V gene data show CDR1 as SEHNR and CDR2 as FQNEAQ (reference sequence). With 1 base removed from V and 1 base from J, the gap between germline ends came to 7 bases. CDR3 loop: CASSLGEANTEAFF. As DNA, the CDR3 is TGTGCCAGCAGCTTAGGGGAGGCGAACACTGAAGCTTTCTTT.

V gene TRBV24-1 combines with J gene TRBJ2-5; D is perhaps TRBD2 (5 bases). Trimming removed 0 bases at V and 2 bases at J, with 9 bases between. The CDR3 contains 15 residues. Germline V CDR1 and CDR2: KGHDR, SFDVKD. In nucleotides, the CDR3 is TGTGCCACCAGTGATTTGGTTGCGGGTCAAGAGACCCAGTACTTC. This codes for CATSDLVAGQETQYF.

The chain combines TRBV9 with TRBJ2-7, with TRBD2 identical over 9 bases. V shed 0 bases and J 4 bases; nucleotides not matched to a gene: 5. Per the germline V gene, CDR1 is SGDLS and CDR2 is YYNGEE. This CDR3 spans 15 amino acids. The chain's CDR3 is CASSVGGTSYYEQYF. The DNA of the CDR3 is TGTGCCAGCAGCGTAGGCGGGACTAGCTATTACGAGCAGTACTTC.

As concerns this clone: Given a much more abundant clone one base away, this may be a read error. The chain carries TRBV24-1 and TRBJ2-2; D is unclear. Per the germline V gene, CDR1 is KGHDR and CDR2 is SFDVKD. The CDR3 is 14 residues long. V was clipped by 4 bases and J by 6 bases, with 11 bases between them. Here the CDR3 reads CATSDLTAAGELFF. As DNA, the CDR3 is TGTGCCACCAGTGACCTTACCGCGGCCGGGGAGCTGTTTTTT.

This clone occurred a few times. The chain joins TRBV7-3 to TRBJ1-1; 8 positions agree with TRBD1. V lost 0 bases and J lost 0; bases outside the gene matches: 3. The CDR3 spans 16 residues. Germline V gives CDR1 SGHTA, CDR2 FQGTGA. The CDR3 DNA reads as TGTGCCAGCAGCTTAACTCGGACAGGGCTGAACACTGAAGCTTTCTTT. This codes for CASSLTRTGLNTEAFF.

The chain carries TRBV6-2 or TRBV6-3 and TRBJ1-1, with 8 bases identical to TRBD1. Germline V gene data show CDR1 as MNHEY and CDR2 as SVGEGT. The CDR3 consists of 13 residues. The J segment lost 6 bases and the V segment lost 2 bases, leaving 2 bases of the junction unmatched. The CDR3 reads CASSYRQGSEAFF. The CDR3 bases are TGTGCCAGCAGTTACCGACAGGGGTCTGAAGCTTTCTTT.

The chain links TRBV6-1 to TRBJ1-2, with a weak D call TRBD1 (5 bases). This CDR3 region has 14 residues. Germline lookup yields CDR1 MNHNS and CDR2 SASEGT. V was clipped by 1 base and J by 8 bases, with 14 bases between them. The CDR3 DNA is TGTGCCAGCAGTGAAGTGCCGGGACTGGGAGGCTACACCTTC. Protein: CASSEVPGLGGYTF.

The genes are TRBV5-6 and TRBJ2-1; 10 nucleotides align to TRBD2. The ends lost 1 base at V and 1 base at J; junction bases unmatched: 5. Germline CDR1 and CDR2: SGHDT and YYEEEE. The CDR3 sequence is 17 residues long. The CDR3 DNA reads as TGTGCCAGCAGCTTGTTAGCGGGGGGCGGGTCCTACAATGAGCAGTTCTTC. It specifies CASSLLAGGGSYNEQFF.

The gene calls are TRBV7-8 and TRBJ2-7; D uncertain. This CDR3 has 15 residues. V was pared by 1 base and J by 2 bases, with 12 bases between. From germline, CDR1 is SGHVS and CDR2 FQNEAQ. CDR3 sequence: CASSLDRTPTYEQYV. DNA of the CDR3: TGTGCCAGCAGCTTAGACCGTACTCCTACCTACGAGCAGTACGTC.